This record concerns one T cell receptor beta chain sequence. Its antigen remains unidentified. This entry belongs to a study of monozygotic twins with inflammatory bowel disease. The study, taken as a whole, reports: Reduced clonotype sharing with other individuals was observed in IBD patients relative to healthy twins, especially with disease activity.

TCRdb reprocessed the 5' RACE reads and reports one entry per CDR3 protein, with no DNA. In total, the table holds 200,000 to 250,000 distinct CDR3 sequences. Looked up from germline, CDR1 is SGHVS and CDR2 is FNYEAQ. This CDR3 is 17 amino acids long. Sequencing used blood. The clonotype was recovered from a human donor with ulcerative colitis or Crohn's disease, or a healthy co-twin of an affected twin (not recorded which). The chain employs TRBV7-6 and TRBJ2-1; no DNA is available, so the TRBD1 call from TCRdb remains unchecked. The CDR3 here is CASSLAPDRGKINEQFF.